This T cell receptor beta chain stems from a study of cytomegalovirus exposure and HLA in healthy donors. Study results and caveats: Analyses of presence/absence relied on an assumption of roughly uniform sequencing depth across donors.

The sample holds one count of this clone. Its antigen is still unknown. V shed 0 bases, J shed 2 bases, and the junction held 4 bases outside the gene matches. The germline V gene encodes CDR1 SGDLS and CDR2 YYNGEE. The CDR3 runs to 16 residues. PCR used 60 Vbeta primers and 13 Jbeta primers. Using immunoSEQ multiplex PCR, the repertoire was profiled, and TCRdb retains in-frame clones only, with some absent. Seen here are fewer than 200,000 clones, 85% observed once, and the top ten hold approximately 2%. This sequence originates from a man aged 18-30 years in good health and CMV-seropositive. The sequenced material came from PBMCs. The chain employs TRBV9 and TRBJ2-3; 9 bases align to TRBD2. The CDR3 region is CASSVESGGITDTQYF. CDR3 nucleotides: TGTGCCAGCAGCGTAGAAAGCGGGGGGATCACAGATACGCAGTATTTT.